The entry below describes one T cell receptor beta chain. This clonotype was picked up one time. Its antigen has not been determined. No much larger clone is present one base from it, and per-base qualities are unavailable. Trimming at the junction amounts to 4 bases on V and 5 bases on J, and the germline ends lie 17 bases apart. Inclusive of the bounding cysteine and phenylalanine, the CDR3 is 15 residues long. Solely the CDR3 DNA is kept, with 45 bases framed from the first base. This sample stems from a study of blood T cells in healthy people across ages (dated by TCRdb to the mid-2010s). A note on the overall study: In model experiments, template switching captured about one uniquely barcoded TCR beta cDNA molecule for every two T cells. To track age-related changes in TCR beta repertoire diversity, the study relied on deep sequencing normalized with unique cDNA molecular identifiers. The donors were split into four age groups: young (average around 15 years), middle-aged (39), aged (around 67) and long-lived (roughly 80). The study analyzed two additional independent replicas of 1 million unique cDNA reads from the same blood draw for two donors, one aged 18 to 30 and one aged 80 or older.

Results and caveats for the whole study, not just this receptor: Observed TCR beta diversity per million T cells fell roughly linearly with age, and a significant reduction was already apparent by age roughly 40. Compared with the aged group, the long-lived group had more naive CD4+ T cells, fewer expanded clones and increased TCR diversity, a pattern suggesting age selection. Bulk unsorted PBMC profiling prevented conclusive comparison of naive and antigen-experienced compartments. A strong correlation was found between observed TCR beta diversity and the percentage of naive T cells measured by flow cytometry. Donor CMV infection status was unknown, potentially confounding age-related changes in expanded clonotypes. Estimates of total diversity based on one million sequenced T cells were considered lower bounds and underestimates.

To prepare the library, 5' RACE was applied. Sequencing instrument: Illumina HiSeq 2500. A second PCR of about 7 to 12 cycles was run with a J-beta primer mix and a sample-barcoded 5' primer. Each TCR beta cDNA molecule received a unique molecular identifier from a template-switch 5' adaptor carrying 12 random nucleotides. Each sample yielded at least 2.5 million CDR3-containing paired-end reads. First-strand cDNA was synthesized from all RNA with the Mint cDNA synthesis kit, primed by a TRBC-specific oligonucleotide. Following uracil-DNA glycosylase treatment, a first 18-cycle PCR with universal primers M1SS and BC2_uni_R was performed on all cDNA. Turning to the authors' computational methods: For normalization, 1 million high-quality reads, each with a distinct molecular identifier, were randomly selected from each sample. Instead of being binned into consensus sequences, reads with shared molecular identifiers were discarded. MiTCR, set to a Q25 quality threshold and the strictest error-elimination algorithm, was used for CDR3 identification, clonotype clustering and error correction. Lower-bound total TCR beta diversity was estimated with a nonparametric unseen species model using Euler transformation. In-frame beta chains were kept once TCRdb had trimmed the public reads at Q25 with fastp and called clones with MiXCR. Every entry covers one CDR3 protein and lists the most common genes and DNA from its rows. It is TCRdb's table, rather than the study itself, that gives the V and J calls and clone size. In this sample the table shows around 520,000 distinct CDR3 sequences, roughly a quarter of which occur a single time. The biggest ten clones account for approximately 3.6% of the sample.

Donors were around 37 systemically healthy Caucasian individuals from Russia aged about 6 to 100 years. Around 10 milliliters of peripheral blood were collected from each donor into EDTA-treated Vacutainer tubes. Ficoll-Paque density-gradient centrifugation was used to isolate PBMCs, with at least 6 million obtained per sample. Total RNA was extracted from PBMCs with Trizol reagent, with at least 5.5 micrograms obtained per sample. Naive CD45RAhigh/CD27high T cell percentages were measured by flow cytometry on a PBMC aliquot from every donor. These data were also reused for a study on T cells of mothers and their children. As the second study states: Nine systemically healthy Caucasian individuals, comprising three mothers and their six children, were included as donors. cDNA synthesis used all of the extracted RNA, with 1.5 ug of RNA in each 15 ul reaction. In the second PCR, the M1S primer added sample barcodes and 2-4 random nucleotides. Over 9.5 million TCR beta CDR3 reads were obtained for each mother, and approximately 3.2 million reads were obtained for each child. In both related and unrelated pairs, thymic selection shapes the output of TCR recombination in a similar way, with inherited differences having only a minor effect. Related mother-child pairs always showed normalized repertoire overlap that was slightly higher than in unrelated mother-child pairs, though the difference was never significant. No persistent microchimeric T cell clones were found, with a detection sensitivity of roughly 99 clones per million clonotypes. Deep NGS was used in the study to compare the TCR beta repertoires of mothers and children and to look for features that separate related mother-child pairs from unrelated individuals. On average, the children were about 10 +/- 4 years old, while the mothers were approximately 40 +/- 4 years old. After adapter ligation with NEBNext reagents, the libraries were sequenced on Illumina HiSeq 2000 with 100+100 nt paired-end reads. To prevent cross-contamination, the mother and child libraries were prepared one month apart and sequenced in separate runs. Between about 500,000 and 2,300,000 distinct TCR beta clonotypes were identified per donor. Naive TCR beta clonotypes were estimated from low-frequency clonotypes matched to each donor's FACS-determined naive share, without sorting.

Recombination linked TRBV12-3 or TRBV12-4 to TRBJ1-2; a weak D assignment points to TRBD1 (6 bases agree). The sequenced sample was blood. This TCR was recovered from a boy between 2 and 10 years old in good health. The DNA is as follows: TGTGCCAGCAGTTCTGCGACTAGGGGGATGTATGGCTACACCTTC. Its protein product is CASSSATRGMYGYTF.